The clone carrying this T cell receptor (beta chain) has only a few counts. Antigen: not known. The data were produced by immunoSEQ multiplex PCR, yet TCRdb's version contains in-frame clones alone and is incomplete. The repertoire holds about 16,000 clones, with approximately 74% as singletons. This specimen comes from a study of T cell clonotyping in hematopoietic cell transplantation. Study-wide findings and caveats: Higher Inverse Simpson Index values in graft donor and pretransplant recipient predicted broader posttransplant TCR diversity. At the given depth, recipient repertoires were over 97% de novo clonotypes.

Germline V gives CDR1 MNHEY, CDR2 SVGAGI. The CDR3 is 16 amino acids. V lost 2 bases to trimming and J lost 4 bases; unmatched junction nucleotides: 10. This rearrangement joins TRBV6-5 to TRBJ1-2; 7 nucleotides align to TRBD1. The TCR originated in a woman aged 55-70 years in good health. Some clones in this sample may be carry-over from other donors' samples. Source material: peripheral blood mononuclear cells. CDR3 protein: CASSYLTGNIFYGYTF. Here the CDR3 DNA reads TGTGCCAGCAGTTACCTGACAGGGAACATCTTCTATGGCTACACCTTC.